These T cell receptor beta chains were read from a single sample in a study of T cell clusters in autoimmune cytopenias. TCRdb derives one entry per CDR3 protein from the multiplex PCR reads, leaving out DNA. The sample is made up of some 7,000 distinct CDR3 sequences, and the top ten hold 18% of it. This sample also belongs to another study, concerning T cell repertoires in aging, cancer and after chemotherapy.

The sequenced sample was peripheral blood. The receptor source for this set is a human donor in good health. Each CDR3 is given with its conserved first and last residue. Size tells how often a clone was seen (once, few, many) or the class of an expanded clone, and some rows leave it out.

size: .; J: TRBJ2-3; V: TRBV19; CDR3: CASSAGDTDTQYF
size: medium-sized; J: TRBJ2-5; V: TRBV19; CDR3: CASKGGYQETQYF
size: medium-sized; J: TRBJ1-5; V: TRBV27; CDR3: CASSLFQGRNQPQHF
size: .; J: TRBJ2-7; V: TRBV5-6; CDR3: CASSSTGAPSYEQYF
size: .; J: TRBJ1-1; V: TRBV20-1; CDR3: CSARDYGQGAFF
size: .; J: TRBJ2-2; V: TRBV10-2; CDR3: CASREQGAITGELFF
size: .; J: TRBJ1-2; V: TRBV5-5; CDR3: CASSPTRATNYGYTF
size: .; J: TRBJ1-1; V: TRBV4-3; CDR3: CASSQSGRADTEAFF
size: medium-sized; J: TRBJ1-4; V: TRBV29-1; CDR3: CSVETDPGKLFF
size: medium-sized; J: TRBJ2-5; V: TRBV29-1; CDR3: CSGWAPGQENIETQYF
size: .; J: TRBJ2-1; V: TRBV6-5; CDR3: CASSYPSGQGDYNEQFF
size: medium-sized; J: TRBJ2-3; V: TRBV19; CDR3: CASKDFHTADTQYF
size: .; J: TRBJ1-1; V: TRBV6-4; CDR3: CVSSRGAGKAFF
size: .; J: TRBJ1-5; V: TRBV18; CDR3: CASSPPGNQPQHF
size: .; J: TRBJ2-2; V: TRBV29-1; CDR3: CSVRWGLFGELFF
size: medium-sized; J: TRBJ1-6; V: TRBV19; CDR3: CASSIRGENSPLHF
size: .; J: TRBJ2-2; V: TRBV27; CDR3: CASSPLTVWGQTGELFF
size: medium-sized; J: TRBJ2-7; V: TRBV19; CDR3: CASTDTSYEQYF
size: .; J: TRBJ2-1; V: TRBV15; CDR3: CATSPPGSYNEQFF
size: medium-sized; J: TRBJ2-2; V: TRBV6-5; CDR3: CASSASGGAGTGELFF
size: medium-sized; J: TRBJ1-5; V: TRBV5-6; CDR3: CASSYRGGNQPQHF
size: .; J: TRBJ2-7; V: TRBV6-2/TRBV6-3; CDR3: CASSGGKRGTVYEQYF